Listed below are T cell receptor beta chains from one sample, sequenced in a study of vaccination effects on CD4 cells after COVID-19. These receptors' antigens are unknown. Here immunoSEQ multiplex PCR was the method, and the copy in TCRdb shows in-frame clones only, minus some. The sample yields around 28,000 clones, 65% to 80% seen once. The sequences come from CD4+ T cells from PBMCs cultured with HCoV-NL63 spike peptides, collected before COVID-19 vaccination. The receptors come from a human donor who had a prior SARS-CoV-2 infection. The CDR3 runs from the conserved cysteine through the conserved F or W. Only some rows state a clone size, as once, few, many or a class for expanded clones.

TRBV4-1	TRBJ1-1	once	CASSQFMEMNTEAFF
TRBV5-1	TRBJ1-2	-	CASSRGNRIYGYTF
TRBV6-5	TRBJ1-1	-	CASSYSQGRAEAFF
TRBV19	TRBJ1-3	few	CASSAPRGRGGNTIYF
TRBV5-1	TRBJ1-6	-	CASGLDNSRNSPLHF
TRBV5-1	TRBJ1-3	once	CASSQTVGNTIYF
TRBV4-2	TRBJ2-3	-	CASSPRTDTQYF
TRBV4-2	TRBJ2-5	-	CASSQDYPGASGSYETQYF
TRBV10-3	TRBJ1-1	-	CAISLDRVDTEAFF
TRBV13	TRBJ2-3	-	CASSPGVGQITDTQYF